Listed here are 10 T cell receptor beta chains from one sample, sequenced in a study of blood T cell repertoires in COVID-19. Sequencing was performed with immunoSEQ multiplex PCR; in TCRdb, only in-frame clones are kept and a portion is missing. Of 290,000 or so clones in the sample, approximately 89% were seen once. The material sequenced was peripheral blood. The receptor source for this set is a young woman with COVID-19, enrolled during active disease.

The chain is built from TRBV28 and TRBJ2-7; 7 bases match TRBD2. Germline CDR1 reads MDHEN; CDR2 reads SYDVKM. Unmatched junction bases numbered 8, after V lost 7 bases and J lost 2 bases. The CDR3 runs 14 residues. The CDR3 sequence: CASTPGGGPYEQYF. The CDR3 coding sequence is TGTGCCAGCACCCCAGGCGGGGGACCCTACGAGCAGTACTTC.

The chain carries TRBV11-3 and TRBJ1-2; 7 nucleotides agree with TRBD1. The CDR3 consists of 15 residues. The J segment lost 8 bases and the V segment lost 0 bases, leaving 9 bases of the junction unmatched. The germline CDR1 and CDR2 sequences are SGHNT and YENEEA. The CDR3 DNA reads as TGTGCCAGCAGCTTAGACACAGGGGAAACTGACGGCTACACCTTC. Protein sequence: CASSLDTGETDGYTF.

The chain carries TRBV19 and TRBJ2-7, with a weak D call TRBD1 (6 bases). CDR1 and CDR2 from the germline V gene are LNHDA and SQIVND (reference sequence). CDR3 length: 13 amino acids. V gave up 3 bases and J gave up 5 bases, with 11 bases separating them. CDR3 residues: CASSMGDKHEQYF. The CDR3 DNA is TGTGCCAGTAGTATGGGGGACAAGCACGAGCAGTACTTC.

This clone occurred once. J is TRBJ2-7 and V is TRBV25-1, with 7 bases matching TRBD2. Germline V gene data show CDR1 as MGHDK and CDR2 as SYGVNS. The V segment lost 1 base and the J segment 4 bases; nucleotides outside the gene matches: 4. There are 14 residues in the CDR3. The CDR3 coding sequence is TGTGCCAGCAGTGAATGGAGCGGGACGTACGAGCAGTACTTC. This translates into CASSEWSGTYEQYF.

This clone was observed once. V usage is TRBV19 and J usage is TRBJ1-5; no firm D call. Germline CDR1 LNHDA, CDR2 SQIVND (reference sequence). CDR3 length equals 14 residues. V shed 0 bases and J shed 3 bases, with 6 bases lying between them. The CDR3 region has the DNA TGTGCCAGTAGTATAGAGCGGAACAATCAGCCCCAGCATTTT. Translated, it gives CASSIERNNQPQHF.

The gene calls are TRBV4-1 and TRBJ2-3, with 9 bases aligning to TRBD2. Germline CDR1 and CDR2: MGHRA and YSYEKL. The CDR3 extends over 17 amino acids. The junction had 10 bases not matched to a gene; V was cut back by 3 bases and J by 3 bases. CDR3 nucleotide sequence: TGCGCCAGCAGCCAGGATCCAGGAGCGGGAGGAACAGATACGCAGTATTTT. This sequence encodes CASSQDPGAGGTDTQYF.

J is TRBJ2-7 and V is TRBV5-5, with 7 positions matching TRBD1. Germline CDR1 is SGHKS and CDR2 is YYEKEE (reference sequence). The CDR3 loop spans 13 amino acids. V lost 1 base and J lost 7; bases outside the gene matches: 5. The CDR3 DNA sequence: TGTGCCAGCAGCTTGATGGGACAGCCAGAGCAGTACTTC. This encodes CASSLMGQPEQYF.

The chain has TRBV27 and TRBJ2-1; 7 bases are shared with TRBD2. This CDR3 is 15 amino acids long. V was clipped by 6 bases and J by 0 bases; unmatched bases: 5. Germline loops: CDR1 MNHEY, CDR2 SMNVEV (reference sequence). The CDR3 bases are TGTGCCAGCAGAGCTAGCGGAGCCTCCTACAATGAGCAGTTCTTC. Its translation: CASRASGASYNEQFF.

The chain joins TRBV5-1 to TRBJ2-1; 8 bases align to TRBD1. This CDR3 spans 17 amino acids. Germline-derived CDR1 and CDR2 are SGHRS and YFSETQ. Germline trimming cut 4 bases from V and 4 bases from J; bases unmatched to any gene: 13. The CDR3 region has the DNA TGCGCCAGCAGCCTCGGATTGGGGACAGGTTTTTACAATGAGCAGTTCTTC. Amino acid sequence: CASSLGLGTGFYNEQFF.

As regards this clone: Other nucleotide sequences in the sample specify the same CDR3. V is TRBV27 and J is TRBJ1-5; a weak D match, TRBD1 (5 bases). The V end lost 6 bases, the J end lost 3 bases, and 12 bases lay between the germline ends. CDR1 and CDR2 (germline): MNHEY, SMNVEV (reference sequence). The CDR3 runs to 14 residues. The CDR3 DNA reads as TGTGCCAGCAGCTCCGACAGCCCCAATCAGCCCCAGCATTTT. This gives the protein CASSSDSPNQPQHF.